This T cell receptor (beta chain) originates from a study of T cell responses to AZD1222 COVID-19 vaccine. General observations from the study: In a largely white British group with more females than males, clonal diversity was possibly underestimated. In the spike-specific TCR repertoire, nearly half reportedly target unmutated variant regions.

Per the germline V gene, CDR1 is MNHNY and CDR2 is SVGAGI (reference sequence). The CDR3 runs 17 residues. The V and J ends lost 5 bases and 2 bases respectively, with 21 bases between them. Some clones are missing from TCRdb's copy, which holds only in-frame ones; the method was immunoSEQ multiplex PCR. The sample yields about 94,000 clones, 85% seen once. This clone was recorded only once. Its antigen is unknown. The source is an adult who received the AZD1222 COVID-19 vaccine. The specimen comprised peripheral blood, sampled 28 days after the second AZD1222 dose. The chain couples TRBV6-6 to TRBJ1-2; possible D gene TRBD1, 5 bases. DNA of the CDR3: TGTGCCAGCAGTCCACTGCCGGGACTGGGAGTGAACTATGGCTACACCTTC. It is translated as CASSPLPGLGVNYGYTF.